Listed here are 25 T cell receptor beta chains from one sample, sequenced in a study of cytomegalovirus exposure and HLA in healthy donors. With 60 Vbeta and 13 Jbeta primers, the PCR was carried out. Here immunoSEQ multiplex PCR was the method, and the copy in TCRdb shows in-frame clones only, minus some. The data contain approximately 190,000 clones, about 90% of them singletons. Specimen: PBMCs. Receptor source: a boy between 2 and 10 years old in good health and CMV-seronegative.

Regarding this clone: Its ends do not fully match the called genes, so a read error is possible. V is TRBV5-1 and J is TRBJ1-3; 8 nucleotides agree with TRBD1. The CDR3 is made up of 14 amino acids. Germline CDR1 reads SGHRS; CDR2 reads YFSETQ. The CDR3 DNA reads TGCGCCAGCAGCAGAGGACAGGGTGGAGACACCATATATTTT. This sequence encodes CASSRGQGGDTIYF.

This clone was found once. V gene TRBV5-1 combines with J gene TRBJ2-1, with D possibly TRBD1 on 6 matching bases. Looked up from germline, CDR1 is SGHRS and CDR2 is YFSETQ. The CDR3 extends over 16 amino acids. Deletions cut 0 bases from V and 4 bases from J, with 14 bases between. This CDR3 reads CASSLAPGTLYNEQFF. The CDR3 coding sequence is TGCGCCAGCAGCTTGGCACCCGGGACATTATACAATGAGCAGTTCTTC.

The chain couples TRBV19 to TRBJ1-2; TRBD1 agrees at 8 bases. CDR1 and CDR2 from the germline V gene are LNHDA and SQIVND (reference sequence). J gave up 7 bases and V 6 bases, and 4 bases lay outside the gene matches. There are 12 residues in the CDR3. This CDR3 is CASRTGVGGYTF. CDR3 coding DNA: TGTGCCAGTAGGACAGGGGTAGGTGGCTACACCTTC.

This clone occurred once. This chain connects TRBV5-1 to TRBJ1-1; 9 nucleotides align to TRBD1. Unmatched junction bases numbered 10, after V lost 4 bases and J lost 6 bases. CDR3 size: 15 residues. Germline values: CDR1 SGHRS, CDR2 YFSETQ. The CDR3 reads CASSPIQGAKAEAFF. DNA of the CDR3: TGCGCCAGCAGCCCTATACAGGGGGCGAAGGCTGAAGCTTTCTTT. Using reference TRBV5-1 and TRBJ1-1 for the parts outside the CDR3, the full variable domain is KAGVTQTPRYLIKTRGQQVTLSCSPISGHRSVSWYQQTPGQGLQFLFEYFSETQRNKGNFPGRFSGRQFSNSRSEMNVSTLELGDSALYLCASSPIQGAKAEAFFGQGTRLTVV.

V and J are TRBV30 and TRBJ2-5; 9 nucleotides line up with TRBD2. Germline lookup yields CDR1 GTSNPN and CDR2 SVGIG (reference sequence). With 4 bases clipped from V and 2 bases from J, the junction kept 8 bases outside the gene matches. This CDR3 has 15 amino acids. The DNA for the CDR3 is TGTGCCTGGAAGGGGCGGGAGGGCCTTCAAGAGACCCAGTACTTC. It is translated as CAWKGREGLQETQYF.

The chain employs TRBV6-1 and TRBJ1-4; TRBD1 matches 7 bases. CDR1 MNHNS and CDR2 SASEGT come from the germline V gene. The CDR3 loop spans 13 amino acids. V shed 7 bases, J shed 4 bases, and the junction held 3 bases outside the gene matches. The CDR3 region is CASKRGRNEKLFF. The CDR3 nucleotides read TGTGCCAGCAAAAGGGGGCGTAATGAAAAACTGTTTTTT.

This chain uses TRBV28 with TRBJ2-7, with 8 nucleotides matching TRBD1. J lost 4 bases, V lost 5 bases, and 13 bases had no gene match. Germline CDR1 MDHEN, CDR2 SYDVKM. The CDR3 loop spans 16 amino acids. For the CDR3, the DNA is TGTGCCAGCAGTCCCGCAGGGGGCGGCCCGGTTTACGAGCAGTACTTC. Residues: CASSPAGGGPVYEQYF.

V usage is TRBV15 and J usage is TRBJ2-1; D possibly corresponds to TRBD1 (6 bases). Germline CDR1 is LNHNV and CDR2 is YYDKDF (reference sequence). Trimming took off 8 bases at V and 5 bases at J, with 13 bases between the two ends. The CDR3 covers 13 residues. CDR3 sequence reads: CATSTGTDNEQFF. The CDR3 coding sequence is TGTGCCACCTCAACAGGGACGGACAATGAGCAGTTCTTC.

CDR3 in amino acids: CASSILQGRAAKAFF. The DNA for the CDR3 is TGTGCCAGTAGTATATTACAGGGTCGGGCCGCGAAAGCTTTCTTT. This rearrangement joins TRBV19 to TRBJ1-1; D may be TRBD1 (6 bases). The CDR3 runs to 15 residues. Germline assignment: CDR1 LNHDA and CDR2 SQIVND (reference sequence). The V and J ends lost 2 bases and 9 bases respectively, with 19 bases between them.

The chain links TRBV6-5 to TRBJ1-6, with 9 bases fitting TRBD1. Unmatched junction bases numbered 8, after V lost 2 bases and J lost 9 bases. This CDR3 region has 16 residues. From germline, CDR1 is MNHEY and CDR2 SVGAGI. In DNA, the CDR3 is TGTGCCAGCAGTTACCTAAACAGGGGGCGCTTTTCACCCCTCCACTTT. The encoded protein is CASSYLNRGRFSPLHF.

The rearrangement joins TRBV18 to TRBJ1-2, with 8 bases identical to TRBD1. V lost 0 bases and J lost 6; bases outside the gene matches: 6. Germline assignment: CDR1 KGHSH and CDR2 LQKENI. The CDR3 is made up of 15 amino acids. The CDR3: CASSPPEAGGDGYTF. As DNA, the CDR3 is TGTGCCAGCTCACCACCAGAAGCAGGGGGCGATGGCTACACCTTC.

The chain combines TRBV7-9 with TRBJ2-3; the D gene is possibly TRBD1 (6 bases). V shed 5 bases and J shed 0 bases, with 15 bases lying between them. Germline V lookup: CDR1 SEHNR, CDR2 FQNEAQ (reference sequence). The CDR3 covers 16 residues. The CDR3 DNA reads TGTGCCAGCAGCACCGGGACATTACTGAGCACAGATACGCAGTATTTT. Encoded protein: CASSTGTLLSTDTQYF. Complete variable domain (other parts from reference TRBV7-9 and TRBJ2-3): DTGVSQNPRHKITKRGQNVTFRCDPISEHNRLYWYRQTLGQGPEFLTYFQNEAQLEKSRLLSDRFSAERPKGSFSTLEIQRTEQGDSAMYLCASSTGTLLSTDTQYFGPGTRLTVL.

The chain combines TRBV2 with TRBJ1-2; maybe TRBD1 (6 bases). The germline V gene has CDR1 SNHLY and CDR2 FYNNEI. The length of the CDR3 is 15 residues. Trimming stripped 7 bases from V and 4 bases from J, with 19 bases between. DNA of the CDR3: TGTGCCAGCACTTCGGGCAGGGGATGGGTCTATGGCTACACCTTC. It encodes CASTSGRGWVYGYTF.

The rearrangement joins TRBV4-3 to TRBJ2-1, with TRBD2 identical over 10 bases. Germline V lookup: CDR1 LGHNA, CDR2 YSLEER. CDR3 length equals 16 residues. V shed 0 bases, J shed 4 bases, and the junction held 3 bases outside the gene matches. The CDR3, as DNA: TGCGCCAGCAGCCAAGACAGGACTAGCGGATACAATGAGCAGTTCTTC. It translates to CASSQDRTSGYNEQFF.

This chain connects TRBV7-6 to TRBJ2-1; 7 bases agree with TRBD2. Germline V gives CDR1 SGHVS, CDR2 FNYEAQ. This CDR3 comprises 13 residues. V was pared by 3 bases and J by 6 bases, with 2 bases of the junction left unmatched. The CDR3 nucleotides are TGTGCCAGCAGCTTCGGCGGGAGCAATGAGCAGTTCTTC. This encodes CASSFGGSNEQFF.

The V call is TRBV7-8, the J call TRBJ1-3; no firm D call. Germline values: CDR1 SGHVS, CDR2 FQNEAQ. The CDR3 covers 15 residues. The V end was cut by 5 bases, the J end by 0 bases, with 11 bases between. The CDR3 here is CASSQSGVSGNTIYF. The CDR3 DNA sequence: TGTGCCAGCAGCCAATCAGGTGTCTCTGGAAACACCATATATTTT. The full variable domain, in which reference TRBV7-8 and TRBJ1-3 provide the parts outside the CDR3, is GAGVSQSPRYKVAKRGQDVALRCDPISGHVSLFWYQQALGQGPEFLTYFQNEAQLDKSGLPSDRFFAERPEGSVSTLKIQRTQQEDSAVYLCASSQSGVSGNTIYFGEGSWLTVV.

This chain uses TRBV13 with TRBJ2-3; D perhaps matches TRBD1 (6 bases). V was trimmed by 3 bases and J by 2 bases, leaving 9 bases between them. Germline-derived CDR1 and CDR2 are PRHDT and FYEKMQ (reference sequence). CDR3 length: 14 amino acids. The chain's CDR3 is CASSFRQDTDTQYF. CDR3 nucleotides: TGTGCCAGCAGCTTCCGACAGGACACAGATACGCAGTATTTT.

With regard to this clone: The junction and the germline gene differ at one end; a read error may be behind it. The chain links TRBV30 to TRBJ1-3; D gene ambiguous. In germline, CDR1 is GTSNPN, CDR2 SVGIG (reference sequence). The CDR3 length is 10 residues. The CDR3 region has the DNA TGTGCCTGTCACCGAAACACCGTATATTTT. Amino acid sequence: CACHRNTVYF. The full variable domain, with the rest looked up from reference TRBV30 and TRBJ1-3, is SQTIHQWPATLVQPVGSPLSLECTVEGTSNPNLYWYRQAAGRGLQLLFYSVGIGQISSEVPQNLSASRPQDRQFILSSKKLLLSDSGFYLCACHRNTVYFGEGSWLTVV.

The genes are TRBV9 and TRBJ2-5; a weak D match, TRBD1 (6 bases). The V and J ends lost 3 bases and 4 bases respectively, with 10 bases between them. The CDR3 is 13 residues long. The germline gives CDR1 SGDLS, CDR2 YYNGEE. The CDR3 protein is CASSGGLGETQYF. Written as DNA, the CDR3 is TGTGCCAGCAGCGGGGGGCTTGGAGAGACCCAGTACTTC.

The rearrangement uses TRBV6-1 and TRBJ1-1, with 8 positions matching TRBD1. Germline lookup yields CDR1 MNHNS and CDR2 SASEGT. J gave up 4 bases and V 7 bases, and 8 bases lay outside the gene matches. This CDR3 has 14 residues. This CDR3 reads CASKVRGPGTEAFF. Here the CDR3 DNA reads TGTGCCAGCAAGGTCAGGGGGCCCGGCACTGAAGCTTTCTTT.

The CDR3 sequence is CASSPQAYNEQFF. The CDR3 coding sequence is TGTGCCAGCAGCCCCCAGGCGTACAATGAGCAGTTCTTC. The rearrangement links TRBV7-2 to TRBJ2-1; no clear D gene. The CDR3 extends over 13 amino acids. The V gene lost 5 bases and the J gene lost 4 bases, with 9 bases spanning the gap. In germline, CDR1 is SGHTA, CDR2 FQGNSA.

The table lists this clone with a count of one. V and J are TRBV13 and TRBJ1-5; D is undetermined. Trimming removed 7 bases at V and 2 bases at J, with 12 bases between. CDR1 and CDR2 (germline): PRHDT, FYEKMQ (reference sequence). The CDR3 runs 14 residues. Here the CDR3 DNA reads TGTGCCAGCACCCTAGGGCGGCGCAATCAGCCCCAGCATTTT. Amino acid sequence: CASTLGRRNQPQHF.

V and J are TRBV5-1 and TRBJ1-1; tentative D call: TRBD1 (6 bases). This CDR3 contains 14 residues. V was shortened by 1 base and J by 3 bases, with 10 bases between the two germline ends. CDR1 is SGHRS and CDR2 is YFSETQ in the germline V gene. The CDR3 is CASSLNGGYTEAFF. CDR3 coding DNA: TGCGCCAGCAGCTTGAATGGGGGCTACACTGAAGCTTTCTTT.

The chain has TRBV5-6 and TRBJ2-2, with 8 nucleotides matching TRBD1. Germline V gives CDR1 SGHDT, CDR2 YYEEEE. V shed 0 bases, J shed 6 bases, and the junction held 4 bases outside the gene matches. The CDR3 totals 15 residues. CDR3 protein: CASSLGTGRAGELFF. The CDR3 bases are TGTGCCAGCAGCTTGGGGACAGGGCGGGCCGGGGAGCTGTTTTTT. Full variable domain (remainder filled in from reference TRBV5-6 and TRBJ2-2): DAGVTQSPTHLIKTRGQQVTLRCSPKSGHDTVSWYQQALGQGPQFIFQYYEEEERQRGNFPDRFSGHQFPNYSSELNVNALLLGDSALYLCASSLGTGRAGELFFGEGSRLTVL.

This chain joins TRBV10-3 and TRBJ2-3, with TRBD2 matching over 9 bases. Per germline, CDR1 ENHRY and CDR2 SYGVKD. V lost 5 bases to trimming and J lost 6 bases; unmatched junction nucleotides: 9. The length of the CDR3 is 15 residues. CDR3 protein: CAISLSGSKTDTQYF. For the CDR3, the DNA is TGTGCCATCAGTCTTAGCGGGAGTAAGACGGATACGCAGTATTTT.